Following are 6 T cell receptor beta chains from one sample sequenced in a study of CD8 T cells in Susac syndrome. It was with random hexamers that about 0.45 to 1 ug RNA was reverse transcribed. TCRdb passed the immunoSEQ multiplex PCR reads through MiXCR, listing each CDR3 protein once. The sample contains about 200,000 distinct CDR3 sequences, roughly nine tenths of which appear only once. The sequencing input was CD8+ T cells from PBMCs. These receptors were obtained from a human donor with multiple sclerosis.

The chain links TRBV19 to TRBJ1-2; D may be TRBD1 (5 bases). The CDR3 runs to 14 residues. Germline CDR1 LNHDA, CDR2 SQIVND (reference sequence). Trimming stripped 7 bases from V and 5 bases from J, with 17 bases between. DNA for the CDR3: TGTGCCAGTACCCTAGGAGGGGATCGTTATGGCTACACCTTC. Its translation is CASTLGGDRYGYTF.

Details on this clonotype: A junction end diverges from the germline sequence, so it may reflect a read error. As DNA, the CDR3 is TGTGCCACCAGCGGAGAATGGGGACAGGGGGCCCATGGCTACACCTTC. The encoded protein is CATSGEWGQGAHGYTF. V usage is TRBV15 and J usage is TRBJ1-2, with TRBD1 matching 12 bases. Germline V gene data show CDR1 as LNHNV and CDR2 as YYDKDF (reference sequence). CDR3 length: 16 residues. The variable domain in full, with the rest retrieved from reference TRBV15 and TRBJ1-2, is DAMVIQNPRYQVTQFGKPVTLSCSQTLNHNVMYWYQQKSSQAPKLLFHYYDKDFNNEADTPDNFQSRRPNTSFCFLDIRSPGLGDTAMYLCATSGEWGQGAHGYTFGSGTRLTVV.

V and J are TRBV5-6 and TRBJ1-1, with D unclear. Germline CDR1 is SGHDT and CDR2 is YYEEEE. This CDR3 has 14 residues. V was clipped by 1 base and J by 0 bases, with 7 bases between them. The DNA of the CDR3 is TGTGCCAGCAGCTTGTCTAGCATGAACACTGAAGCTTTCTTT. Residues: CASSLSSMNTEAFF. The variable domain in full, completed from reference TRBV5-6 and TRBJ1-1, reads DAGVTQSPTHLIKTRGQQVTLRCSPKSGHDTVSWYQQALGQGPQFIFQYYEEEERQRGNFPDRFSGHQFPNYSSELNVNALLLGDSALYLCASSLSSMNTEAFFGQGTRLTVV.

V is TRBV7-8 and J is TRBJ2-2; 7 bases align to TRBD2. Germline V lookup: CDR1 SGHVS, CDR2 FQNEAQ. The length of the CDR3 is 14 residues. The V and J ends lost 8 bases and 4 bases, in that order; junction bases with no gene match: 7. The DNA for the CDR3 is TGTGCCAGCGCTTTGGGGGGGGTCACCGGGGAGCTGTTTTTT. This gives the protein CASALGGVTGELFF.

This chain uses TRBV19 with TRBJ2-7; tentative D call: TRBD1 (5 bases). Trimming cost V 0 bases and J 1 base, with 13 bases left between them. In germline, CDR1 is LNHDA, CDR2 SQIVND (reference sequence). The CDR3 loop spans 16 amino acids. The CDR3 DNA reads TGTGCCAGTAGTATAGATGGGCAGGGCGAGTCCTACGAGCAGTACTTC. It is translated as CASSIDGQGESYEQYF.

The chain couples TRBV6-2 or TRBV6-3 to TRBJ2-5; 10 positions match TRBD2. CDR1 and CDR2 (germline): MNHEY, SVGEGT. This CDR3 is built from 18 residues. J lost 4 bases, V lost 0 bases, and 11 bases had no gene match. CDR3 amino acids: CASSYSVLAGGIPETQYF. Written as DNA, the CDR3 is TGTGCCAGCAGTTACTCGGTGTTAGCGGGAGGAATCCCAGAGACCCAGTACTTC.